This T cell receptor beta chain was sequenced for a study of blood T cell repertoires in COVID-19 (dated by TCRdb to the early 2020s). With regard to the full study: Samples from collaborators originated in the United States, Italy and Spain and spanned both the acute and convalescent phases of COVID-19. The prospective study material was composed of cDNA or gDNA derived from T cells, B-cell-depleted T cells, or PBMCs. Deeply sampled blood TCRbeta repertoires from subjects exposed to, actively infected with, or recovered from COVID-19 were included in the dataset. The repertoires were released in a freely available public database intended as a resource for research on the immune response to SARS-CoV-2. The samples were drawn from the first 160 participants of the ongoing ImmuneRACE study and from 1,254 subjects provided by 6 global collaborators. Nearly every sample came with metadata listing a de-identified subject ID, COVID-19 status, age in years and sex. Where available, HLA class I and class II types were taken from metadata supplied by the sample provider and were not determined by assay-based typing. Points the paper makes about the study in general: How much clinical and demographic metadata was included differed by source and by participant, and the metadata was provided uncurated.

TCRbeta CDR3 regions were amplified from genomic DNA using the immunoSEQ Assay, a bias-controlled multiplex PCR. The original methods were these. Nucleated cell counts per sample were estimated from amplification of reference gene primers within the assay. Sequence reads were collapsed and filtered to measure the absolute abundance of every unique TCRbeta CDR3 rearrangement. For each sample, productive Simpson clonality was calculated as the square root of Simpson's diversity index over productive rearrangements. Not all clones reach the TCRdb copy of this immuneACCESS table, which keeps in-frame sequences only. Checked studies attribute under half of the gap to unresolved V genes and leave the rest unexplained. The V and J calls and clone size come from that table; D and trimming were worked out from the DNA. The sample table holds tens of thousands of clones, of which more than 90% were seen once. The top ten clones comprise 0.35% to 0.4% of the sample.

This clone was observed a single time. The target of this receptor is not known. It has no much larger one-base neighbor in the sample; base qualities were not kept. From the cysteine through the phenylalanine, the CDR3 covers 14 amino acids. The read is trimmed to its CDR3 DNA, 42 bases read in frame from base 1. V and J are trimmed by 0 bases and 4 bases, and the gene matches miss 0 bases of the junction. From a lookup of the germline V gene, CDR1 and CDR2 are SGHRS and YFSETQ. At one collaborating source in Seattle, patients were enrolled during active infection and were followed longitudinally through the course of disease. Collaborating institutions collected whole blood in K2EDTA tubes following their own protocols. For TCRbeta analysis, collaborators shipped samples as frozen whole blood, isolated PBMCs, or DNA extracted from either of those sample types.

The TCR comes from a man over 45 with COVID-19, enrolled during active disease. Material: peripheral blood. The chain joins TRBV5-1 to TRBJ2-3; 9 central nucleotides agree with TRBD1. The CDR3 here reads CASSLGQGADTQYF. The DNA reads as follows: TGCGCCAGCAGCTTGGGACAGGGGGCAGATACGCAGTATTTT.